This TCR beta chain was found in a study of cytomegalovirus exposure and HLA in healthy donors. A multiplex PCR was run with 60 Vbeta primers and 13 Jbeta primers. Repertoires were generated with immunoSEQ multiplex PCR, while TCRdb's copy carries only in-frame clones and drops some. There are around 150,000 clones in the sample; around 75% occur only once, and about 4.5% lies in the top ten. Broader study findings: Presence/absence analyses took donor sequencing depth as roughly uniform.

The junction had 12 bases not matched to a gene; V was cut back by 0 bases and J by 4 bases. The CDR3 totals 18 residues. The V gene's germline CDR1 is SGHRS and CDR2 YFSETQ. Note on this clone: Its specificity is unknown.

The genes are TRBV5-1 and TRBJ2-2; 7 nucleotides agree with TRBD2. The TCR originated in a man between 60 and 75 years old in good health and CMV-seronegative. What was sequenced was PBMCs. The CDR3 sequence: CASSLGPTSSAPTGELFF. Here the CDR3 DNA reads TGCGCCAGCAGCTTGGGACCGACTAGCTCTGCACCCACCGGGGAGCTGTTTTTT.